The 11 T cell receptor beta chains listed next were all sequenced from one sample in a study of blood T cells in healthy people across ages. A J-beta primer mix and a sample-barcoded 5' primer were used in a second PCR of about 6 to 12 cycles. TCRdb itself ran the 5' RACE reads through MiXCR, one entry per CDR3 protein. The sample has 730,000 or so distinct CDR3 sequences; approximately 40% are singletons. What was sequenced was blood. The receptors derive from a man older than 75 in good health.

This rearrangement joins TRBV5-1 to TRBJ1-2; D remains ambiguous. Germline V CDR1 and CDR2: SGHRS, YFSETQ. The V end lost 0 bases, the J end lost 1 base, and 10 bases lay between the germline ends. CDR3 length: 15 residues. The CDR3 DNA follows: TGCGCCAGCAGCTTGGTACCTGGACTTAACTATGGCTACACCTTC. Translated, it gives CASSLVPGLNYGYTF.

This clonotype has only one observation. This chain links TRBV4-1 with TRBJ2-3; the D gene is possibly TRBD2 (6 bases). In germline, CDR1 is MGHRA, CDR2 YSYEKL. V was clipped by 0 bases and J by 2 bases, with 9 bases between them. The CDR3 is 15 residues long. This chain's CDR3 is CASSQDGLLTDTQYF. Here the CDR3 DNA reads TGCGCCAGCAGCCAAGACGGACTACTCACAGATACGCAGTATTTT.

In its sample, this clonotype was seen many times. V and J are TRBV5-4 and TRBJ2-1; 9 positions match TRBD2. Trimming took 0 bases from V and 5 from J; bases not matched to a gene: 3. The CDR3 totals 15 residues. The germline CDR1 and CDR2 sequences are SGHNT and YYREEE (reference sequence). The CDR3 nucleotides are TGTGCCAGCAGCTTGGTAGCGGGGGATAACAATGAGCAGTTCTTC. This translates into CASSLVAGDNNEQFF. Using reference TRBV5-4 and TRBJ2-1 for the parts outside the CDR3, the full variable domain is ETGVTQSPTHLIKTRGQQVTLRCSSQSGHNTVSWYQQALGQGPQFIFQYYREEENGRGNFPPRFSGLQFPNYSSELNVNALELDDSALYLCASSLVAGDNNEQFFGPGTRLTVL.

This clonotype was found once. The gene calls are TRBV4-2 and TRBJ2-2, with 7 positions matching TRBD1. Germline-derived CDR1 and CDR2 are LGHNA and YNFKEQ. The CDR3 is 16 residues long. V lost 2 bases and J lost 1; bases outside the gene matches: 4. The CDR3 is CASSQNRDRNTGELFF. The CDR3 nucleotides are TGTGCCAGCAGCCAAAACCGGGACAGGAACACCGGGGAGCTGTTTTTT.

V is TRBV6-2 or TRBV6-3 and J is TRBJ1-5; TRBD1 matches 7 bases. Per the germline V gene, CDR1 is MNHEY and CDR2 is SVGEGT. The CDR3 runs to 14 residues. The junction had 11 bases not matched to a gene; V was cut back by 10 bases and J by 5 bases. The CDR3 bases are TGTGCCACCGATTTTTCAGGGGGACATCAGCCCCAGCATTTT. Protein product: CATDFSGGHQPQHF.

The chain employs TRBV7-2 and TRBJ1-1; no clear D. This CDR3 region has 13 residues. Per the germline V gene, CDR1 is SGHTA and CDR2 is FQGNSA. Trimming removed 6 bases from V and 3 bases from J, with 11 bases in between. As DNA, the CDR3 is TGTGCCAGCAGTCAGGACGCATACACTGAAGCTTTCTTT. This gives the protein CASSQDAYTEAFF.

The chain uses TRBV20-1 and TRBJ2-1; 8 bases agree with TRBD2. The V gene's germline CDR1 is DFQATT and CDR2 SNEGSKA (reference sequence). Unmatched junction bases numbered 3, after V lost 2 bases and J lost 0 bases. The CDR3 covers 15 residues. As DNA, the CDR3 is TGCAGTGCTAGAAGCGGGGGCGGCTCCTACAATGAGCAGTTCTTC. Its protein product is CSARSGGGSYNEQFF.

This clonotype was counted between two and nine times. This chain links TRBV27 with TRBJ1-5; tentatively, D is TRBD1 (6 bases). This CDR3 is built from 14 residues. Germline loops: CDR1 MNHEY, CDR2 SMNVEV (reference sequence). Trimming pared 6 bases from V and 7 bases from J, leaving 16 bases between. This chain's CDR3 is CASSRSGARQPQHF. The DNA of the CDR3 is TGTGCCAGCAGCCGTTCGGGGGCAAGGCAGCCCCAGCATTTT.

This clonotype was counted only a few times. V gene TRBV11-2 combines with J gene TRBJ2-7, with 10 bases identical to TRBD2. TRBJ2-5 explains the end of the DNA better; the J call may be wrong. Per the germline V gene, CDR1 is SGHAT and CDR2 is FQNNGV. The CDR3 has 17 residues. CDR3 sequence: CASSSPFNLAGGETQYF. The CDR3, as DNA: TGTGCCAGCAGCTCTCCCTTTAACTTAGCGGGGGGTGAGACCCAGTACTTC.

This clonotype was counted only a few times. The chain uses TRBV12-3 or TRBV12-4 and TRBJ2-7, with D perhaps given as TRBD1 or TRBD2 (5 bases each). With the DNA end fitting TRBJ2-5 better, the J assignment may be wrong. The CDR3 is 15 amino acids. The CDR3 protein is CASSVQRGYKETQYF. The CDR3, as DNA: TGTGCCAGCAGCGTGCAACGGGGCTATAAAGAGACCCAGTACTTC.

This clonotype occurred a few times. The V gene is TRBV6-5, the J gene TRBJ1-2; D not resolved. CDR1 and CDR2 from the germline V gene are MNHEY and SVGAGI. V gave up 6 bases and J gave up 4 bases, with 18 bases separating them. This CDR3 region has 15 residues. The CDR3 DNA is TGTGCCAGCAGCCGTAGCATCGAGAGGAGCTATGGCTACACCTTC. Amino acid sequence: CASSRSIERSYGYTF.